This paragraph covers one T cell receptor beta chain sequence. The antigen this receptor binds is unknown. Per-base qualities were not stored, and no clone one base away is much larger. Each collaborating institution followed its own protocols to collect whole blood in K2EDTA tubes. Collaborator samples were shipped for TCRbeta analysis as frozen whole blood, isolated PBMCs, or DNA extracted from either sample type. TCRbeta CDR3 regions were amplified from genomic DNA using the immunoSEQ Assay, a bias-controlled multiplex PCR. Per the original workflow: Within the assay, amplification of reference gene primers was used to estimate how many nucleated cells each sample contained. Sequence reads were collapsed and filtered to measure the absolute abundance of every unique TCRbeta CDR3 rearrangement. For each sample, productive Simpson clonality was calculated as the square root of Simpson's diversity index across productive rearrangements. TCRdb limited this immuneACCESS table to in-frame rearrangements with V and J called. A share of clones is missing; checked studies link under half to unresolved V genes, and the rest is unexplained. The DNA was the basis for D and trimming; V, J and clone size are from that table. This sample holds approximately 82,000 clones; roughly four fifths were observed only once. The top ten clonotypes cover 6% to 7.5% of the sample.

This record comes from a study of blood T cell repertoires in COVID-19 (TCRdb year 2020). Some background on the complete study: Samples from collaborators originated in the United States, Italy and Spain and spanned both the acute and convalescent phases of COVID-19. The material from the prospective study consisted of cDNA or gDNA derived from T cells, B-cell-depleted T cells, or PBMCs. The dataset comprised deeply sampled blood TCRbeta repertoires from subjects exposed to, actively infected with, or recovered from COVID-19. The repertoires were released in a freely available public database meant as a resource for research on the immune response to SARS-CoV-2. Samples came from the ongoing ImmuneRACE study (first 160 participants) plus 1,254 subjects from 6 global collaborators. A de-identified subject ID, COVID-19 status, age in years and sex were almost always included in the sample metadata. Where available, HLA class I and class II types were obtained from metadata supplied by the sample provider rather than from assay-based typing.

Sequences WNHNN (CDR1) and SYGVQD (CDR2) are obtained from the germline V gene (reference sequence). Inclusive of the bounding cysteine and phenylalanine, the CDR3 is 13 residues long. Only CDR3 DNA is held: 39 bases, read in frame from base 1. V is cut back by 5 bases and J by 5 bases, with 1 base in the junction unmatched. The research as a whole found: The amount of clinical and demographic metadata varied by source and participant and was provided uncurated.

The chain links TRBV10-1 with TRBJ2-2, with TRBD1 matching 8 junction bases. Sequencing was performed on peripheral blood. The sequence was obtained from a man in his fifties with active or convalescent COVID-19. The sequenced DNA is TGCGCCAGCAGTCGACAGGGGACCGGGGAGCTGTTTTTT. The resulting protein is CASSRQGTGELFF.